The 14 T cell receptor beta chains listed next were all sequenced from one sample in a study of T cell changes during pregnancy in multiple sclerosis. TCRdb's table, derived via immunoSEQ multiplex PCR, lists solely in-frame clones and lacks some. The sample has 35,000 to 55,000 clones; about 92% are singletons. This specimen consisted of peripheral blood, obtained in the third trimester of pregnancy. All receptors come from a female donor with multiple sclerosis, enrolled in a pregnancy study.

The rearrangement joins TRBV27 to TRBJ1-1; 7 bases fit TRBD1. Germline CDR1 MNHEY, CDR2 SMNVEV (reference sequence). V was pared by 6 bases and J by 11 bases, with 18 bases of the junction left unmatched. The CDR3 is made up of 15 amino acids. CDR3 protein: CASRSIAPDRKSAFF. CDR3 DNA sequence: TGTGCCAGCAGATCTATTGCCCCGGACAGGAAAAGTGCTTTCTTT.

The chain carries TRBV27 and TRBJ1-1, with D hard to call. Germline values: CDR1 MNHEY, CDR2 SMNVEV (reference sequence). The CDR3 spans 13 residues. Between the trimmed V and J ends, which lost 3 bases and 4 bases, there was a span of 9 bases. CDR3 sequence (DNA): TGTGCCAGCAGTTTCCCAGATTCCACTGAAGCTTTCTTT. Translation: CASSFPDSTEAFF.

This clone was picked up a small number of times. CDR3 bases: TGTGCCAGCAGCCAGACAGGGAACACTGAAGCTTTCTTT. Protein sequence: CASSQTGNTEAFF. This chain uses TRBV4-2 with TRBJ1-1, with D maybe TRBD1 (6 bases). Germline CDR1 LGHNA, CDR2 YNFKEQ. CDR3 length equals 13 residues. Trimming removed 3 bases from V and 1 base from J, with 6 bases in between.

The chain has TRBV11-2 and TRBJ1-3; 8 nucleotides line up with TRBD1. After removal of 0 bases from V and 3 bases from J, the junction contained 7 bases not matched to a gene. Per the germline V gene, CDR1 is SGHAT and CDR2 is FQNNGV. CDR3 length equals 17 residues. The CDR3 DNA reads TGTGCCAGCAGCTTAGATTTTCAGGGGGCCAATGGAAACACCATATATTTT. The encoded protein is CASSLDFQGANGNTIYF.

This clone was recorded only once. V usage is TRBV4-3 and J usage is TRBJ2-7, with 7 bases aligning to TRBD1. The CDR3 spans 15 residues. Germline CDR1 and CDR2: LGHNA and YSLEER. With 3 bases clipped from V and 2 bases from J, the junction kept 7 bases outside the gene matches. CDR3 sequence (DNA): TGCGCCAGCAGCCAGAGACAGGGAGAACCCTACGAGCAGTACTTC. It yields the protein CASSQRQGEPYEQYF.

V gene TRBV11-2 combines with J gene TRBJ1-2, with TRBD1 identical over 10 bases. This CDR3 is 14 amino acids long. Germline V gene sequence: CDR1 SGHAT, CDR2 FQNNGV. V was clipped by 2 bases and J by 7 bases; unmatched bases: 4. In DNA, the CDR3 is TGTGCCAGCAGCTTATCGGACAGGGGGGGTGGCTACACCTTC. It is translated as CASSLSDRGGGYTF. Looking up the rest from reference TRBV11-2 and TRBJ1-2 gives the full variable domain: EAGVAQSPRYKIIEKRQSVAFWCNPISGHATLYWYQQILGQGPKLLIQFQNNGVVDDSQLPKDRFSAERLKGVDSTLKIQPAKLEDSAVYLCASSLSDRGGGYTFGSGTRLTVV.

The CDR3 protein is CASSVVGLGLQDTQYF. Here the CDR3 DNA reads TGTGCCAGCAGCGTAGTAGGACTAGGGCTTCAAGATACGCAGTATTTT. The chain is built from TRBV9 and TRBJ2-3; 7 bases match TRBD2. J gave up 5 bases and V 0 bases, and 9 bases lay outside the gene matches. This CDR3 is 16 amino acids long. Germline-derived CDR1 and CDR2 are SGDLS and YYNGEE.

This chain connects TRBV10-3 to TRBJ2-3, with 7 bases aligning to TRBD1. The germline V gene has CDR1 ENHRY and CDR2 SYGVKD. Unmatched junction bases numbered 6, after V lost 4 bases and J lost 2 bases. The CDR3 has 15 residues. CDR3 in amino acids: CAISAGDSDTDTQYF. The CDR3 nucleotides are TGTGCCATCAGTGCCGGGGACAGTGACACAGATACGCAGTATTTT.

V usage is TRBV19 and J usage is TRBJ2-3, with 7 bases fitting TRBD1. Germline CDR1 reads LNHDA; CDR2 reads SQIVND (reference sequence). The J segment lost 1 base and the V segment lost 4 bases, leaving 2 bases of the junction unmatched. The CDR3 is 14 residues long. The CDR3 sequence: CASSKGAGTDTQYF. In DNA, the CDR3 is TGTGCCAGTAGTAAGGGGGCAGGCACAGATACGCAGTATTTT. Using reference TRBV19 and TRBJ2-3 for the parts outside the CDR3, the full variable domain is DGGITQSPKYLFRKEGQNVTLSCEQNLNHDAMYWYRQDPGQGLRLIYYSQIVNDFQKGDIAEGYSVSREKKESFPLTVTSAQKNPTAFYLCASSKGAGTDTQYFGPGTRLTVL.

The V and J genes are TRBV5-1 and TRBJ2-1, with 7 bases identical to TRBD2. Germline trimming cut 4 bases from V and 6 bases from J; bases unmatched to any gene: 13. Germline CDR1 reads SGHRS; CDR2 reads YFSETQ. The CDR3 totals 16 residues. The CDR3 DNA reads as TGCGCCAGCAGCCCCCCTGCGGCGGGAGATGGCAATGAGCAGTTCTTC. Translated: CASSPPAAGDGNEQFF.

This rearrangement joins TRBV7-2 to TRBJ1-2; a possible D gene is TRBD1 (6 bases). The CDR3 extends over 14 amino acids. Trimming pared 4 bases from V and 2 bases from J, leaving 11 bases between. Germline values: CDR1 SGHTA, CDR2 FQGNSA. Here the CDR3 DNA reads TGTGCCAGCAGCTCACTGGACAGAAACTATGGCTACACCTTC. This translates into CASSSLDRNYGYTF.

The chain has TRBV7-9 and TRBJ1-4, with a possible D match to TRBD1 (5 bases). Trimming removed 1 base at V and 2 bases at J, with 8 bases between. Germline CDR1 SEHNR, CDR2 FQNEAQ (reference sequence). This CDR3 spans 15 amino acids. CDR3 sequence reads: CASSLGGGTNEKLFF. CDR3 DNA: TGTGCCAGCAGCTTAGGGGGGGGGACTAATGAAAAACTGTTTTTT.

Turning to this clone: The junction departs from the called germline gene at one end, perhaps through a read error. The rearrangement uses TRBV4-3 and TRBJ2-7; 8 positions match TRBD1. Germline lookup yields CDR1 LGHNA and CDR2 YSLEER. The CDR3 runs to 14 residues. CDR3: CASNQDIRGLEQYF. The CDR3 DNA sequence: TGCGCCAGCAACCAAGATATCAGGGGGCTCGAGCAGTACTTC.

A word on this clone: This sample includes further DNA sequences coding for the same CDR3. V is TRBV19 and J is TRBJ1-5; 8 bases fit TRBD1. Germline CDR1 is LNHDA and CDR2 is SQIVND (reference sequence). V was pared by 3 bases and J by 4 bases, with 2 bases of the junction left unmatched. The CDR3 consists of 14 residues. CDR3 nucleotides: TGTGCCAGTAGTATCGGGACAGGTAATCAGCCCCAGCATTTT. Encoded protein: CASSIGTGNQPQHF.